This entry concerns a single T cell receptor beta chain. Its antigen is as yet unknown. Time point indicated: newly diagnosed GD, antithyroid drugs for less than 3 months. TCR sequences were obtained from RNA taken from PBMCs. The entry originates in a study of regulatory T cells in long-lasting Graves disease. Study details: Antithyroid drug exposure in newly diagnosed Graves' patients had lasted under 3 months.

General study results and limits: The study examined only peripheral blood, not thyroid tissue. Newly diagnosed patients had higher TCR diversity than persistent Graves' patients did.

V was trimmed by 1 base and J by 5 bases, leaving 11 bases between them. The CDR3 is made up of 14 amino acids. With iRepertoire HTBI primers and Arm-PCR of CDR3 regions, TCR beta libraries were built. One entry per CDR3 protein, called by TCRdb with MiXCR from the multiplex PCR reads. The sample consists of about 220,000 distinct CDR3 sequences, approximately 20% of them appearing once. The material sequenced was peripheral blood mononuclear cells (PBMCs), taken at new diagnosis, from a patient treated with antithyroid drugs. This clonotype was sampled from a female donor with Graves disease. This chain links TRBV12-3 or TRBV12-4 with TRBJ2-5; D gene uncertain. CDR3 region: CASSLEAHRETQYF. CDR3 sequence (DNA): TGTGCCAGCAGTTTAGAGGCCCATAGGGAGACCCAGTACTTC.